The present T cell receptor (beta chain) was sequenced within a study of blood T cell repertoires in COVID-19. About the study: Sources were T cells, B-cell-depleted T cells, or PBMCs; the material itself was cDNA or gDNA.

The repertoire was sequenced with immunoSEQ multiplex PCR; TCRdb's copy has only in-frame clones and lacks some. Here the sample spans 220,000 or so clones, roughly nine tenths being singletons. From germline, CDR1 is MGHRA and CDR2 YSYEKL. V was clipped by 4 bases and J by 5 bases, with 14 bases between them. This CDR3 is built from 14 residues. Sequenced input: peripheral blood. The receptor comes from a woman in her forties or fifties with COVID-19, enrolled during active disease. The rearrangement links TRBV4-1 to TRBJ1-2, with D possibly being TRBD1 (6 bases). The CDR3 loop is CASSLPDSWYGYTF. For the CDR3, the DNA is TGCGCCAGCAGCCTCCCGGACAGTTGGTATGGCTACACCTTC.